This entry describes one TCR beta chain. The antigen is unknown. TCR beta sequences were obtained from blood CD8+ and CD4+ T cells. RNA was extracted with the RNeasy kit, and a quantity of roughly 0.5 to 1 ug was reverse transcribed using random hexamers. TCRdb independently ran MiXCR on the immunoSEQ multiplex PCR reads; one entry per CDR3 protein. This sample has tens of thousands of distinct CDR3 sequences, with approximately 96% found just once. CDR1 is MNHEY, CDR2 SMNVEV, per germline (reference sequence). The CDR3 extends over 16 amino acids. Between the trimmed V and J ends, which lost 2 bases and 4 bases, there was a span of 15 bases. The data were obtained in a study of CD8 T cells in Susac syndrome. Study-wide findings and caveats: The authors found some 15 Susac-specific public clones in total CD8+ repertoires and 4 to 6 in CD8+ TEMRA repertoires.

The chain has TRBV27 and TRBJ1-3; tentative D call: TRBD1 (6 bases). The receptor was derived from a human donor with Susac syndrome. Sequenced sample: CD8+ T cells from PBMCs. CDR3 bases: TGTGCCAGCAGTTTAGGTCCAGGGGCATTCGGAAACACCATATATTTT. Translation: CASSLGPGAFGNTIYF.